This T cell receptor (beta chain) came from a study of CD8 T cells in Susac syndrome. Reverse transcription of about 0.45 to 1 ug RNA used random hexamers. TCRdb ran MiXCR on the immunoSEQ multiplex PCR reads and lists one entry per CDR3 protein. The data show 90,000 to 150,000 distinct CDR3 sequences, roughly 94% seen once. Per the germline V gene, CDR1 is SQVTM and CDR2 is ANQGSEA. The CDR3 extends over 21 amino acids. Trimming removed 0 bases from V and 2 bases from J; junction bases left unmatched: 12. CD8+ and CD4+ T cells from blood underwent TCR beta sequencing, which was carried out in a high-throughput format. The controls, all healthy donors, were matched for age and sex.

Sequenced material: CD4+ T cells from PBMCs. The chain carries TRBV29-1 and TRBJ2-2; TRBD2 agrees at 16 bases. This clonotype was sampled from a human donor in good health. For the CDR3, the DNA is TGCAGCGTTGAAGATCCCGGGACTAGCGGGAGGGTTTGGCCCAACACCGGGGAGCTGTTTTTT. It yields the protein CSVEDPGTSGRVWPNTGELFF.